This T cell receptor beta chain was captured in a study of blood T cell repertoires in COVID-19. At the level of the study: Donors in the United States, Italy and Spain gave samples during acute or convalescent COVID-19. Nucleic acid was either cDNA or gDNA, and it came from T cells, B-cell-depleted T cells, or PBMCs.

In the authors' workflow: Counts of nucleated cells, estimated from reference gene primer amplification, were obtained. TCRdb's copy holds only in-frame clones and misses some; the assay was immunoSEQ multiplex PCR. The DNA was the basis for D and trimming; V, J and clone size are from that table. The table includes some 240,000 clones, 92% detected once. Seattle participants joined during active infection and were tracked over time. Germline assignment: CDR1 SGHTA and CDR2 FQGTGA. This CDR3 comprises 16 residues. Trimming removed 0 bases from V and 7 bases from J, with 18 bases in between. Material: peripheral blood. The sequence derives from a man aged 60 to 69 with COVID-19, enrolled during active disease. The rearrangement joins TRBV7-3 to TRBJ1-2, with D possibly being TRBD1 (6 bases). The CDR3 is CASSLTGAGMVGGYTF. The DNA of the CDR3 is TGTGCCAGCAGCTTAACGGGGGCAGGGATGGTCGGTGGCTACACCTTC.